This TCR beta chain was captured in a study of preoperative IRX-2 immunotherapy in early breast cancer. The CDR3 length is 11 residues. CDR1 is LNHDA, CDR2 SQIVND, per germline (reference sequence). Deletions cut 3 bases from V and 7 bases from J, with 6 bases between. Sequenced by immunoSEQ multiplex PCR; TCRdb stores in-frame clones only, minus some. Among about 62,000 clones listed, approximately 93% were seen once. Treatment in this sample: preoperative locoregional IRX-2 cytokine immunotherapy. Patients received preoperative, locoregional IRX-2 cytokine immunotherapy in a phase Ib study. The receptor's source is a human donor with breast cancer. The specimen was taken from a patient treated with IRX-2 immunotherapy. V and J are TRBV19 and TRBJ2-5, with D perhaps TRBD2 (6 bases). CDR3 residues: CASSMGGTQYF. In DNA form, the CDR3 reads TGTGCCAGTAGTATGGGGGGGACCCAGTACTTC.